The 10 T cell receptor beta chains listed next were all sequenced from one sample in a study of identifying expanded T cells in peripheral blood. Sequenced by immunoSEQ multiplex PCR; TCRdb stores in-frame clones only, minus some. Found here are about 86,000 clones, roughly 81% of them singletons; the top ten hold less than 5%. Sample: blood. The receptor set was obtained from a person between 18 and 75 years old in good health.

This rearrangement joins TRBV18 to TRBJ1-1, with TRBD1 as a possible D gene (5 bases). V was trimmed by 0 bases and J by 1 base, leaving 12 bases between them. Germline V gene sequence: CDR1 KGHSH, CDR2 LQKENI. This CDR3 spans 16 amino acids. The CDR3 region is CASSPPSGRANTEAFF. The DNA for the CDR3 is TGTGCCAGCTCACCACCGTCAGGGAGGGCGAACACTGAAGCTTTCTTT.

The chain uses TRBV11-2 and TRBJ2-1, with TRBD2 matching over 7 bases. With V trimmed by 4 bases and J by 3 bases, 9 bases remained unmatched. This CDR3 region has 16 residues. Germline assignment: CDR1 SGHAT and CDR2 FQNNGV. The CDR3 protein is CASSYLGGGGYNEQFF. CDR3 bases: TGTGCCAGCAGCTACCTCGGAGGCGGGGGCTACAATGAGCAGTTCTTC.

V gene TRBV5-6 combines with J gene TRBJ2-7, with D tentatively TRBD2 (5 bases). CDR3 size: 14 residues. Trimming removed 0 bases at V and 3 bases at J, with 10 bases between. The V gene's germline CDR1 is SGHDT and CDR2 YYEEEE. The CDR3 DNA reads TGTGCCAGCAGCTTGGTTCACGGAGGCTACGAGCAGTACTTC. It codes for CASSLVHGGYEQYF.

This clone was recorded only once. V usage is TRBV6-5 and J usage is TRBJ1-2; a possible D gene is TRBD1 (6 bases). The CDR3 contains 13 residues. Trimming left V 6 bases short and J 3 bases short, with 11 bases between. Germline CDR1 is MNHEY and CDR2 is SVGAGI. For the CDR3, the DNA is TGTGCCAGCAGACAGGGCCGGTACTATGGCTACACCTTC. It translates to CASRQGRYYGYTF.

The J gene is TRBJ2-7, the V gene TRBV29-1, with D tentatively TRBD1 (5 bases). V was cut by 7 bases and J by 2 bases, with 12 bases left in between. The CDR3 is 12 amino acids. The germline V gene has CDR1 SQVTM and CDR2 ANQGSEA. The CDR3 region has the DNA TGCAGCGCTGGACACCACCCCTACGAGCAGTACTTC. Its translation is CSAGHHPYEQYF.

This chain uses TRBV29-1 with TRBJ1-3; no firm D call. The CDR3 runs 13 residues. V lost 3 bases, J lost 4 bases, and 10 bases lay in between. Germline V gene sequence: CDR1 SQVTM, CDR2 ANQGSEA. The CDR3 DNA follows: TGCAGCGTTGACTGGGTTAGGGGAAACACCATATATTTT. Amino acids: CSVDWVRGNTIYF.

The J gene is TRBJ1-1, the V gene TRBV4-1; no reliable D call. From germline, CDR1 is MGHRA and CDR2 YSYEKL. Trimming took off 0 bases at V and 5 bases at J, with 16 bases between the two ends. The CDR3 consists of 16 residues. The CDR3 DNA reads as TGCGCCAGCAGCCAAGATCCGGACCCGGGAGGGACTGAAGCTTTCTTT. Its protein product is CASSQDPDPGGTEAFF.

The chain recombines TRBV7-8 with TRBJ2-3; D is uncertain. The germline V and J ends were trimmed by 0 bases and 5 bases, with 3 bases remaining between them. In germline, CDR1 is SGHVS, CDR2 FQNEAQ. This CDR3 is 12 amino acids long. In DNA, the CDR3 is TGTGCCAGCAGCTTAGCCCAAGATACGCAGTATTTT. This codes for CASSLAQDTQYF.

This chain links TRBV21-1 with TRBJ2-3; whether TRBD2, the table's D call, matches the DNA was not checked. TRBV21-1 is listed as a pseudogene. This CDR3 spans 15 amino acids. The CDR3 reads CASSKLRVSTDTQYF. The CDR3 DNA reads TGTGCCAGCAGCAAATTGCGGGTCTCCACAGATACGCAGTATTTT.

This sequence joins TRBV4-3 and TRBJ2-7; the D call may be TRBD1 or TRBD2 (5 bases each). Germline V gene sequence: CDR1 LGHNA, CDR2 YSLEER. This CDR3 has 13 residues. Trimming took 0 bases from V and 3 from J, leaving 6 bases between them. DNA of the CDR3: TGCGCCAGCAGCCAAGAGGGGGACTACGAGCAGTACTTC. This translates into CASSQEGDYEQYF.